This T cell receptor beta chain emerged from a study of graft-versus-host responses after intestinal transplantation. Study at large: Recipients had transplants, and these were multivisceral, liver-intestinal, or isolated intestinal. Induction with anti-thymocyte globulin, then tacrolimus and steroids for roughly three years, was given to all recipients. Whole-study findings and limits: Within the allografts of patients who had graft-donor T cell macrochimerism, graft-versus-host to host-versus-graft clonal ratios were high. Marrow from the recipient contained GvH clones, some of which had appeared first in ileum or blood.

Sequenced by immunoSEQ multiplex PCR; TCRdb stores in-frame clones only, minus some. This sample carries 81,000 or so clones, about 93% of them seen once, and the ten largest clones take approximately 1.1%. As for this clone: The antigen is not known.

Germline V lookup: CDR1 SGHDT, CDR2 YYEEEE. After removal of 3 bases from V and 7 bases from J, the junction contained 8 bases not matched to a gene. The CDR3 extends over 14 amino acids. The chain employs TRBV5-6 and TRBJ1-2; 8 bases align to TRBD1. The clonotype originates from a human donor who was the organ donor for an intestinal transplant. The input for sequencing was unstimulated CD8+ T cells sorted from spleen or lymph node cells, taken before transplant. The CDR3 loop reads CASSSPDRETGYTF. The CDR3 DNA is TGTGCCAGCAGCTCCCCGGACAGGGAGACTGGCTACACCTTC.